This passage covers 3 T cell receptor beta chains from one sample sequenced in a study of cytomegalovirus exposure and HLA in healthy donors. PCR employed 60 Vbeta and 13 Jbeta primers. Generated by immunoSEQ multiplex PCR, the TCRdb table keeps only in-frame clones and is missing some. This sample yields around 220,000 clones, of which about three quarters are seen a single time; 1.5% to 2% belongs to the top ten. Input material: PBMCs. The receptors originated from a man aged 18-30 years in good health and CMV-seronegative.

This clone has a single count. This chain uses TRBV7-3 with TRBJ2-3; D call uncertain. Germline CDR1 is SGHTA and CDR2 is FQGTGA. The CDR3 has 13 residues. Trimming removed 5 bases at V and 6 bases at J, with 12 bases between. DNA for the CDR3: TGTGCCAGCAGCCCCTACGAGGCCGATACGCAGTATTTT. It is translated as CASSPYEADTQYF.

The genes are TRBV11-3 and TRBJ2-6; D uncertain. Trimming took 3 bases from V and 2 from J, leaving 11 bases between them. CDR1 is SGHNT and CDR2 is YENEEA in the germline V gene. The length of the CDR3 is 16 residues. CDR3 residues: CASSLGRSPGANVLTF. The CDR3 DNA follows: TGTGCCAGCAGCTTGGGCAGATCACCTGGGGCCAACGTCCTGACTTTC.

J is TRBJ2-2 and V is TRBV27, with TRBD2 matching over 14 bases. The ends lost 5 bases at V and 2 bases at J; junction bases unmatched: 4. Germline assignment: CDR1 MNHEY and CDR2 SMNVEV (reference sequence). The CDR3 is 17 amino acids. CDR3 amino acids: CASSHGLAGGNTGELFF. As DNA, the CDR3 is TGTGCCAGCAGTCACGGACTAGCGGGAGGAAACACCGGGGAGCTGTTTTTT.